The rows below give T cell receptor beta chains drawn from one sample of a study of shared clonotypes between healthy human individuals. TCRdb's table, derived via immunoSEQ multiplex PCR, lists solely in-frame clones and lacks some. This table has 1.6 million or so clones, 98% appearing once. Sequencing was carried out using naive CD4+ T cells sorted from blood. The receptors here all came from a man between 25 and 39 years old in good health. CDR3s include the opening cysteine and the closing phenylalanine or tryptophan. The order of the fields is J gene, V gene, CDR3 protein.

TRBJ2-1 TRBV6-1 CASSEAVPPEQFF
TRBJ2-3 TRBV9 CASSVGTRPTDTQYF
TRBJ1-1 TRBV7-9 CASNDLLGNTEAFF
TRBJ2-7 TRBV27 CASSCPSVLLWGYEQYF
TRBJ2-3 TRBV5-1 CASSFGLKTGGLGDTQYF
TRBJ1-2 TRBV5-1 CASSFPGQGGYTF
TRBJ2-5 TRBV30 CAWSPGLAGETQYF
TRBJ2-7 TRBV7-2 CASSLETGDYEQYF
TRBJ1-3 TRBV28 CASRNGGSGNTIYF
TRBJ2-1 TRBV13 CASSDRGLSLTNEQFF
TRBJ2-5 TRBV10-3 CAISRSGAQETQYF
TRBJ2-3 TRBV15 CATSDSVTSTDTQYF
TRBJ2-5 TRBV9 CASSPGTGGIETQYF
TRBJ1-5 TRBV19 CASSMVGQPQHF
TRBJ2-1 TRBV7-9 CASNKFSYNEQFF
TRBJ2-7 TRBV18 CASSPRHLYEQYF
TRBJ2-7 TRBV11-2 CASSSTGSTYEQYF
TRBJ1-4 TRBV9 CASSPGTFNEKLFF
TRBJ2-3 TRBV7-3 CASSLRTSGTNTDTQYF
TRBJ2-3 TRBV5-6 CASSYPRADTQYF
TRBJ2-5 TRBV19 CASSIGGLAGETQYF
TRBJ2-3 TRBV7-2 CASSLGISGRVTDTQYF
TRBJ2-3 TRBV27 CASSSIAGARDTQYF
TRBJ1-5 TRBV6-5 CASSSGGRQPQHF
TRBJ2-7 TRBV27 CASSSQGEPSYEQYF
TRBJ2-4 TRBV15 CATSRELHGAKNIQYF
TRBJ1-2 TRBV2 CASRGVTGYGYTF
TRBJ1-1 TRBV29-1 CSVAAWGDTEAFF
TRBJ1-1 TRBV5-5 CASSLVFPEAFF
TRBJ2-1 TRBV11-2 CASSSTGAGSSDQIF
TRBJ1-2 TRBV29-1 CSVDLQGWGGYTF
TRBJ1-4 TRBV4-2 CASSRNRNLDEKLFF
TRBJ1-1 TRBV18 CASSRGTGSLNTEAFF
TRBJ2-4 TRBV5-1 CASSFYQIGGKQDIQYF
TRBJ2-3 TRBV4-1 CASSQAAGSKGTQYF
TRBJ2-7 TRBV2 CASSARTTGLDEQYF
TRBJ2-1 TRBV6-1 CASSESGVTARYNEQFF
TRBJ2-7 TRBV6-6 CASSYLGTGGHEQYF
TRBJ2-5 TRBV15 CATSLGGSLYQETQYF
TRBJ1-4 TRBV28 CASRVNEKLFF
TRBJ2-5 TRBV7-2 CASSPYFGETQYF
TRBJ2-3 TRBV28 CATRLAGWDTQYF
TRBJ2-1 TRBV5-1 CASSFRTSGLNEQFF
TRBJ2-3 TRBV25-1 CASSYRGLGDTQYF
TRBJ1-2 TRBV11-1 CASSLDGGYGYTF
TRBJ1-1 TRBV5-1 CASSLEGRQGFSAFF
TRBJ2-3 TRBV6-1 CASVLAGSTDTQYF
TRBJ1-1 TRBV7-8 CASSLEGLRGTEAFF
TRBJ2-5 TRBV20-1 CSARQGETQYF